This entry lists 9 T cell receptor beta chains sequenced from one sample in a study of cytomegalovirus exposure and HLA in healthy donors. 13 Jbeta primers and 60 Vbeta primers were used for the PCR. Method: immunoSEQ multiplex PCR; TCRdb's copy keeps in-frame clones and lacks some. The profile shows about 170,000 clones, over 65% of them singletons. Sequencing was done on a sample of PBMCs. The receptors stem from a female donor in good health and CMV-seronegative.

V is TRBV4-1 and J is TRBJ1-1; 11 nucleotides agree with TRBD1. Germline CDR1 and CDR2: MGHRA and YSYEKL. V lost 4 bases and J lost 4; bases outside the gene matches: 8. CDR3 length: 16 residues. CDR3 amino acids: CASSRGQGAMSTEAFF. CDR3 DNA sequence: TGCGCCAGCAGCCGAGGACAGGGGGCGATGAGCACTGAAGCTTTCTTT.

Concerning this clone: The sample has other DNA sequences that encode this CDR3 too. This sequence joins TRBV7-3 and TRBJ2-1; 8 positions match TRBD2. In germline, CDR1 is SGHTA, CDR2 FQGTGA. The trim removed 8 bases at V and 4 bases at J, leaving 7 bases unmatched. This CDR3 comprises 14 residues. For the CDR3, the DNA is TGTGCCAGCTCCCAGGGCGGGGGGTACAATGAGCAGTTCTTC. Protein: CASSQGGGYNEQFF.

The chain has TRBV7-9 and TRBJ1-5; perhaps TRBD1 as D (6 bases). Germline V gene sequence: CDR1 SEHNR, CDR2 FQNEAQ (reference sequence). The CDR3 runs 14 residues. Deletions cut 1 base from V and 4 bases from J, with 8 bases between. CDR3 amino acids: CASSLDTGNQPQHF. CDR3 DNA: TGTGCCAGCAGCTTAGACACAGGGAATCAGCCCCAGCATTTT.

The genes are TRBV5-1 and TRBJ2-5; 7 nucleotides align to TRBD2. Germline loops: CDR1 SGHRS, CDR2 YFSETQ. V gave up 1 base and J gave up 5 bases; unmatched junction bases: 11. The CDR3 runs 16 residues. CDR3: CASSLSIGLVSETQYF. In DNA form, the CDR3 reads TGCGCCAGCAGCTTGAGTATCGGACTAGTCTCGGAGACCCAGTACTTC.

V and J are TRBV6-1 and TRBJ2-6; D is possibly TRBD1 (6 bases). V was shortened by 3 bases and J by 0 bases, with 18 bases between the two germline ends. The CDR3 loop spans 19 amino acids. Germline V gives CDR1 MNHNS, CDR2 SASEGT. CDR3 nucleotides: TGTGCCAGCAGTGATCTCTTGGGAACAGGGTCCTCTGGGGCCAACGTCCTGACTTTC. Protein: CASSDLLGTGSSGANVLTF.

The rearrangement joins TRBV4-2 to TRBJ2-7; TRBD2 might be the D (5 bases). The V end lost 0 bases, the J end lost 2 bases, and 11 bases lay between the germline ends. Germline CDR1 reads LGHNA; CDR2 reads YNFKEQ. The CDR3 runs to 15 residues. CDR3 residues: CASSQDDRETYEQYF. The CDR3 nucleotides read TGTGCCAGCAGCCAAGATGATCGGGAAACCTACGAGCAGTACTTC.

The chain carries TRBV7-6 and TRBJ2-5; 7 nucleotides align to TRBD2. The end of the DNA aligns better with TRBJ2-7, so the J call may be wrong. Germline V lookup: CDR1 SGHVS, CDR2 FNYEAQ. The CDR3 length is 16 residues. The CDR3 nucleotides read TGTGCCAGCAGCTTATACGGGCTAGCGGACCCCTACGAGCAGTACTTC. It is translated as CASSLYGLADPYEQYF.

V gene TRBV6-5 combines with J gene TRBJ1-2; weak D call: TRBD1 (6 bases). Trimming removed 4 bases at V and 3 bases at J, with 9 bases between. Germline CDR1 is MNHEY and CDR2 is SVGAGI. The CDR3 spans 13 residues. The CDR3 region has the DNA TGTGCCAGCAGTTCTGCAGGGGACTATGGCTACACCTTC. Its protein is CASSSAGDYGYTF.

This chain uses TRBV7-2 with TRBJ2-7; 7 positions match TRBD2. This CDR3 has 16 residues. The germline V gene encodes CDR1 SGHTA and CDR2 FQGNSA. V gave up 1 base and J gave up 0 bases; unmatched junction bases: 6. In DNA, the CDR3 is TGTGCCAGCAGCTTAGGCACAGCGGGGAGCTCCTACGAGCAGTACTTC. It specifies CASSLGTAGSSYEQYF.